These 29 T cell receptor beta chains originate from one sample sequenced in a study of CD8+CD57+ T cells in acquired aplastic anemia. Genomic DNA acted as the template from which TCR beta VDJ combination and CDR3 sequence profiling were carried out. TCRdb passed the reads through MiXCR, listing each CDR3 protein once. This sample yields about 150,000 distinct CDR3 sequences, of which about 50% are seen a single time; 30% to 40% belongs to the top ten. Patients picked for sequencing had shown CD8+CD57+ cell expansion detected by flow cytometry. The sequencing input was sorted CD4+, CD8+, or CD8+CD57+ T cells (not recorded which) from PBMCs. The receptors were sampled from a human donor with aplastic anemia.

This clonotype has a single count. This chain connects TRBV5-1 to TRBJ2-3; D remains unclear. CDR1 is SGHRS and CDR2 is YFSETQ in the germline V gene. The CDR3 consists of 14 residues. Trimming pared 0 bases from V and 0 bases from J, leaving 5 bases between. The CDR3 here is CASSLEQSTDTQYF. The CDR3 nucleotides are TGCGCCAGCAGCTTGGAGCAGAGCACAGATACGCAGTATTTT.

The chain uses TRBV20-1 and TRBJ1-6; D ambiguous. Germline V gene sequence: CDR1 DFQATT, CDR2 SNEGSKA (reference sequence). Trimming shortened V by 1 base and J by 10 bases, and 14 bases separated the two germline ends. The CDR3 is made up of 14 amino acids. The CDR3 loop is CSARVSSVGSPLHF. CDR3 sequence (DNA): TGCAGTGCTAGAGTCTCCAGTGTTGGGTCACCCCTCCACTTT.

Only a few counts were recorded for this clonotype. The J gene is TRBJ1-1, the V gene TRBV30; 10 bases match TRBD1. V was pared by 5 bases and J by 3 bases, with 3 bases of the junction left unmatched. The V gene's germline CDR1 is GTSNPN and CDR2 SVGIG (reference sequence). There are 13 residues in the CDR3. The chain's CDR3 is CAWDRGLDTEAFF. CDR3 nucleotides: TGTGCCTGGGACAGGGGGCTAGACACTGAAGCTTTCTTT.

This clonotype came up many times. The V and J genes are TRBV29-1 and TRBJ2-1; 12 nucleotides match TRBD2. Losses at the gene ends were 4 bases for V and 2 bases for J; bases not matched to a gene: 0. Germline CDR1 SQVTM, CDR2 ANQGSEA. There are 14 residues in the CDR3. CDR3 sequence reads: CSVGTSGTYNEQFF. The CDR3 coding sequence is TGCAGCGTTGGGACTAGCGGGACCTACAATGAGCAGTTCTTC.

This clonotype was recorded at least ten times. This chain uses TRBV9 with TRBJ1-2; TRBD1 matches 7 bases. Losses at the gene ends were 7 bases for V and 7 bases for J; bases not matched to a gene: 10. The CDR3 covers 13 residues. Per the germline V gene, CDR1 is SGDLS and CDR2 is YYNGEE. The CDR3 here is CASGSGAGGGYTF. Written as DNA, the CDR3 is TGTGCCAGCGGCAGCGGGGCAGGGGGTGGCTACACCTTC. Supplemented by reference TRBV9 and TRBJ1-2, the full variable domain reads DSGVTQTPKHLITATGQRVTLRCSPRSGDLSVYWYQQSLDQGLQFLIQYYNGEERAKGNILERFSAQQFPDLHSELNLSSLELGDSALYFCASGSGAGGGYTFGSGTRLTVV.

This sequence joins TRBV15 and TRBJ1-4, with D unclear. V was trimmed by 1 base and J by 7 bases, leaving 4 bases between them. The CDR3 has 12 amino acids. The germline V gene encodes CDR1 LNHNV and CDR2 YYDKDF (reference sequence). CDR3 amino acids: CATSRGAEKLFF. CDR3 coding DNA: TGTGCCACCAGCAGAGGCGCTGAAAAACTGTTTTTT. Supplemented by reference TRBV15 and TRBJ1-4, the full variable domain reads DAMVIQNPRYQVTQFGKPVTLSCSQTLNHNVMYWYQQKSSQAPKLLFHYYDKDFNNEADTPDNFQSRRPNTSFCFLDIRSPGLGDTAMYLCATSRGAEKLFFGSGTQLSVL.

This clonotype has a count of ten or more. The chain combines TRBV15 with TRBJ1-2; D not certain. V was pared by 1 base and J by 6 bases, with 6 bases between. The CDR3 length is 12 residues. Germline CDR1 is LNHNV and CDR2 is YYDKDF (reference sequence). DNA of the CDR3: TGTGCCACCAGCAGAGGGGAGAATGGCTACACCTTC. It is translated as CATSRGENGYTF.

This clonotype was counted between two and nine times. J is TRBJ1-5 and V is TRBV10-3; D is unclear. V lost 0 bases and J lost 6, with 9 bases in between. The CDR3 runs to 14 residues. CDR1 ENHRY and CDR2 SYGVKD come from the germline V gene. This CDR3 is CAISESREGQPQHF. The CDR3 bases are TGTGCCATCAGTGAGTCCCGGGAGGGTCAGCCCCAGCATTTT.

This CDR3 reads CASSGDRITEAFF. In nucleotides, the CDR3 is TGTGCCAGCAGTGGTGACAGAATCACTGAAGCTTTCTTT. The chain couples TRBV2 to TRBJ1-1; D may be TRBD1 (5 bases). This CDR3 is 13 amino acids long. With 4 bases removed from V and 4 bases from J, the gap between germline ends came to 10 bases. CDR1 and CDR2 (germline): SNHLY, FYNNEI.

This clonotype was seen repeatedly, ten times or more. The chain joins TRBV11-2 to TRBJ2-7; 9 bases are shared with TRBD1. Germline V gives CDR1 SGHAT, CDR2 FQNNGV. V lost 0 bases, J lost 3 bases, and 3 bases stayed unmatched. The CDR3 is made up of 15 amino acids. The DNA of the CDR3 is TGTGCCAGCAGCTTAGACCCGGGACAGGGCTACGAGCAGTACTTC. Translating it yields CASSLDPGQGYEQYF.

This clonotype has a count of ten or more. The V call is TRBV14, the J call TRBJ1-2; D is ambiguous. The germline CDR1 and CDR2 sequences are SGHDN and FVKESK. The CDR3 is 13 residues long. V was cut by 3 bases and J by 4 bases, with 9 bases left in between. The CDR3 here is CASSQVGPYGYTF. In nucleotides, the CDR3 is TGTGCCAGCAGCCAGGTCGGGCCCTATGGCTACACCTTC.

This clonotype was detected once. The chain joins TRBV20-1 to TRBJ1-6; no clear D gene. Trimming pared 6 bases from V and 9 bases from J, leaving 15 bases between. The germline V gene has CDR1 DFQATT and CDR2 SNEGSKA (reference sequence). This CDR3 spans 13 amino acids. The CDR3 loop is CSAHGGPSSPLHF. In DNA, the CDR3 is TGCAGTGCCCATGGAGGGCCGAGTTCACCCCTCCACTTT.

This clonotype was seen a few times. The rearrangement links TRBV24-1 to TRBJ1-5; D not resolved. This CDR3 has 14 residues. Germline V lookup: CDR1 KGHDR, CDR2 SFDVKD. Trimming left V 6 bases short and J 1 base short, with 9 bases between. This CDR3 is CATSTVGSNQPQHF. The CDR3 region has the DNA TGTGCCACCAGTACCGTTGGAAGCAATCAGCCCCAGCATTTT.

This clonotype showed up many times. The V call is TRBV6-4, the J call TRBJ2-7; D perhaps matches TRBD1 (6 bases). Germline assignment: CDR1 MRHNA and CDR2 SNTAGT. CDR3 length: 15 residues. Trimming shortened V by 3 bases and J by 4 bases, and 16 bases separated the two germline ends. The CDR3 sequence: CASSEDRPGGYEQYF. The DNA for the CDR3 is TGTGCCAGCAGTGAGGACAGACCTGGTGGATACGAGCAGTACTTC.

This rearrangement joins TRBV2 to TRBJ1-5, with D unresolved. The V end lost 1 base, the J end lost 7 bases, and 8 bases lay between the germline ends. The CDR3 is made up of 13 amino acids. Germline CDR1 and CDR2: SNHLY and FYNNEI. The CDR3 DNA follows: TGTGCCAGCAGTGAAGTGGATTTCCAGCCCCAGCATTTT. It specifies CASSEVDFQPQHF.

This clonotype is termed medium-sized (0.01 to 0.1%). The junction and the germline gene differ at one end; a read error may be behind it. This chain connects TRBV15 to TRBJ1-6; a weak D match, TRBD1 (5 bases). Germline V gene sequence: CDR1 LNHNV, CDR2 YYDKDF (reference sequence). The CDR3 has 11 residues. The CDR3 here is CATGRDSPLHF. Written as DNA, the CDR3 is TGTGCCACCGGCAGGGATTCACCCCTCCACTTT.

CDR3 DNA sequence: TGTGCCAGCAGCTTACTACAGGGGAATAATTCACCCCTCCACTTT. It encodes CASSLLQGNNSPLHF. The chain couples TRBV7-9 to TRBJ1-6; 7 nucleotides match TRBD1. The CDR3 is 15 amino acids. V lost 2 bases to trimming and J lost 5 bases; unmatched junction nucleotides: 3. In germline, CDR1 is SEHNR, CDR2 FQNEAQ (reference sequence).

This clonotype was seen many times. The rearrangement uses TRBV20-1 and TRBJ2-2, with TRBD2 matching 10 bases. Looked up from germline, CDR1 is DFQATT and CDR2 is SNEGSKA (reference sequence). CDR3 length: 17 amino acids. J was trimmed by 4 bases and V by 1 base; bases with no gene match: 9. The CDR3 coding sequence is TGCAGTGCTAGAGGGCTAGCGGGAGTTCGGGGCACCGGGGAGCTGTTTTTT. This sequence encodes CSARGLAGVRGTGELFF.

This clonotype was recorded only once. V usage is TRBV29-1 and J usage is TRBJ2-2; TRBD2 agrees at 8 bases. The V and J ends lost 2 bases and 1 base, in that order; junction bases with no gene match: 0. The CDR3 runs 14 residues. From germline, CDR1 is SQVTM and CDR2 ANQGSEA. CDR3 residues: CSVELAGNTGELFF. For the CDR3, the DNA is TGCAGCGTTGAACTAGCGGGGAACACCGGGGAGCTGTTTTTT.

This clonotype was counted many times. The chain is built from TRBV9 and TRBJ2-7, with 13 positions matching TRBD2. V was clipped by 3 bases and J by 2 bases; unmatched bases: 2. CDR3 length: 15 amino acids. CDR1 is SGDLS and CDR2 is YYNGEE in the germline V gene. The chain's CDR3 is CASSAGLAGTYEQYF. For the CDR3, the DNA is TGTGCCAGCAGCGCGGGACTAGCGGGAACCTACGAGCAGTACTTC.

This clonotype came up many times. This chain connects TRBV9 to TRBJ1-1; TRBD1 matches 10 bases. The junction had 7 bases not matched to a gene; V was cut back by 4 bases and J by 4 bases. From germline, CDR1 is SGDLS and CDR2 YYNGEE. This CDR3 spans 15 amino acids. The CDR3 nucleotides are TGTGCCAGCAGCTCAACCGGGACAGGGGCCACTGAAGCTTTCTTT. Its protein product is CASSSTGTGATEAFF.

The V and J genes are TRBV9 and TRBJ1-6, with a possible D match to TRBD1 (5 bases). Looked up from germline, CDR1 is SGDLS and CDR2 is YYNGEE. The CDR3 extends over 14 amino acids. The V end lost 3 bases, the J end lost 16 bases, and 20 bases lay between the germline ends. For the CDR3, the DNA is TGTGCCAGCAGCGCCTGGCCCACGGGGGACCGTCTCCACTTT. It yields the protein CASSAWPTGDRLHF. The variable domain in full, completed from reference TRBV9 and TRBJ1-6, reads DSGVTQTPKHLITATGQRVTLRCSPRSGDLSVYWYQQSLDQGLQFLIQYYNGEERAKGNILERFSAQQFPDLHSELNLSSLELGDSALYFCASSAWPTGDRLHFGNGTRLTVT.

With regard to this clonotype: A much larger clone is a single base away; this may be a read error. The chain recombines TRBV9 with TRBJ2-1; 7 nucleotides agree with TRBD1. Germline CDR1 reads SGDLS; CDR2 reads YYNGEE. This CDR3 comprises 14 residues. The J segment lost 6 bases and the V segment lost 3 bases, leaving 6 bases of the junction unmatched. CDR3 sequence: CASSDPGQSNEQFF. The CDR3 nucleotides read TGTGCCAGCAGCGACCCGGGACAGAGCAATGAGCAGTTCTTC.

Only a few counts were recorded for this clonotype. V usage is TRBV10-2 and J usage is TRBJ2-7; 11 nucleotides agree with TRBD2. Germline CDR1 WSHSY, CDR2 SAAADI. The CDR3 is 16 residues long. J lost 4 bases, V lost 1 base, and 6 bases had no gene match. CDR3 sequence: CASSEYLAGGQYEQYF. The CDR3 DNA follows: TGCGCCAGCAGTGAGTACTTAGCGGGAGGGCAGTACGAGCAGTACTTC.

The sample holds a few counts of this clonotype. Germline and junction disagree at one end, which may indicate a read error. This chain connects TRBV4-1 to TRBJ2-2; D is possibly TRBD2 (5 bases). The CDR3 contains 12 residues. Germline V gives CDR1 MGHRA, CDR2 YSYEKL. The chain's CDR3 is CASSQSPGELSF. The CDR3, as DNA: TGCGCCAGCAGCCAGTCCCCCGGGGAGCTGTCTTTT.

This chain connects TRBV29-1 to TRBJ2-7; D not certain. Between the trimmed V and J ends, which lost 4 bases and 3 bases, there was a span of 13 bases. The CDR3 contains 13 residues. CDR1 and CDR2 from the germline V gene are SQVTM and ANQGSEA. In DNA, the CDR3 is TGCAGCGTTGGAGCTTCCCCCCGCTACGAGCAGTACTTC. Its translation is CSVGASPRYEQYF.

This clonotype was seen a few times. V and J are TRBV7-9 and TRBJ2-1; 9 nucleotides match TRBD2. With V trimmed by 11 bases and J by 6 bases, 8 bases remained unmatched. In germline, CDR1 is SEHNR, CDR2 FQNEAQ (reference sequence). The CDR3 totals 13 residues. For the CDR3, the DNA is TGTGCCCGTGCTAGCGGGGAACTCAATGAGCAGTTCTTC. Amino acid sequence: CARASGELNEQFF.

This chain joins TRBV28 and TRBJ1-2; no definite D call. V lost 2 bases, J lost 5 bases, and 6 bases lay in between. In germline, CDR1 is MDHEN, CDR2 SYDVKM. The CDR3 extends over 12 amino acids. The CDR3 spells CASSLAAYGYTF. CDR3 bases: TGTGCCAGCAGTTTAGCAGCATATGGCTACACCTTC.

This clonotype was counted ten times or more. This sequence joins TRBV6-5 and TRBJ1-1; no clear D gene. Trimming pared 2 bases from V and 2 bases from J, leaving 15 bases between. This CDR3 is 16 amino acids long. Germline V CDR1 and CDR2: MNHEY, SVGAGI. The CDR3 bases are TGTGCCAGCAGTTACCCTCTTGAGTGGCTCAACACTGAAGCTTTCTTT. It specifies CASSYPLEWLNTEAFF.